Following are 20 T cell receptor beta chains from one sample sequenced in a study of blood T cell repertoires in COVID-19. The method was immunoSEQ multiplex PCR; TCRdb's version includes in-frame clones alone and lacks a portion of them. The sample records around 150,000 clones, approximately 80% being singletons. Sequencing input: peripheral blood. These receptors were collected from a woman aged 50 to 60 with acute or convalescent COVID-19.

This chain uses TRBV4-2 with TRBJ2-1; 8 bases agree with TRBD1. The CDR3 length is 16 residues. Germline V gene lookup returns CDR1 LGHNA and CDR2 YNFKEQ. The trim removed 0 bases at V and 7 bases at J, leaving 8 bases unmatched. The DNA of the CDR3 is TGTGCCAGCAGCCAAGATAGAGGACAGGGTGAAAATGAGCAGTTCTTC. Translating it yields CASSQDRGQGENEQFF.

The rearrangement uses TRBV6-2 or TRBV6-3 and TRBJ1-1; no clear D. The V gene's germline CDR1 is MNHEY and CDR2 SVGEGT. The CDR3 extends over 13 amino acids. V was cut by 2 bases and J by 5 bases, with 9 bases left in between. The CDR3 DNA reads TGTGCCAGCAGTTACGTCAAGGAGACTGAAGCTTTCTTT. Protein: CASSYVKETEAFF.

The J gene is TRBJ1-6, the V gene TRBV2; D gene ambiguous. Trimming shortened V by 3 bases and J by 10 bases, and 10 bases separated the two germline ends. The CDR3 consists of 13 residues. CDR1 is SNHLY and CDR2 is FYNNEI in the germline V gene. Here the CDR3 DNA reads TGTGCCAGCAGTGACAACAACCAGTCACCCCTCCACTTT. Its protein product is CASSDNNQSPLHF.

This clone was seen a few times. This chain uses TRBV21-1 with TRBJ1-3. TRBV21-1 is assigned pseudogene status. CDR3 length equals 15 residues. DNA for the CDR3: TGTGCCAGCAGCAAAGTAGGAGGCTCTGGAAACACCATATATTTT. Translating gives CASSKVGGSGNTIYF.

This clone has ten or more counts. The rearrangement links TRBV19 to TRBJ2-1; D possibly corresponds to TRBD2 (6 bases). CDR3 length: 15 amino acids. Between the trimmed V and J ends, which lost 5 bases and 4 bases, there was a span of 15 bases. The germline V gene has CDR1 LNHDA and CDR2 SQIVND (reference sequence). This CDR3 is CASSATSGDYNEQFF. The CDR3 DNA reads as TGTGCCAGTAGTGCGACTAGTGGGGATTACAATGAGCAGTTCTTC. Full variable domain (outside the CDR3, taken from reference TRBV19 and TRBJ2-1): DGGITQSPKYLFRKEGQNVTLSCEQNLNHDAMYWYRQDPGQGLRLIYYSQIVNDFQKGDIAEGYSVSREKKESFPLTVTSAQKNPTAFYLCASSATSGDYNEQFFGPGTRLTVL.

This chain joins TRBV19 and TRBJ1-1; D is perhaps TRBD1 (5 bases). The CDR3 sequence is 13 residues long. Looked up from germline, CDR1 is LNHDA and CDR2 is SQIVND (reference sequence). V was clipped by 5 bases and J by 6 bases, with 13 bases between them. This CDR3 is CASSSGSGSEAFF. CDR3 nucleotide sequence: TGTGCCAGTAGTTCAGGGTCCGGATCTGAAGCTTTCTTT.

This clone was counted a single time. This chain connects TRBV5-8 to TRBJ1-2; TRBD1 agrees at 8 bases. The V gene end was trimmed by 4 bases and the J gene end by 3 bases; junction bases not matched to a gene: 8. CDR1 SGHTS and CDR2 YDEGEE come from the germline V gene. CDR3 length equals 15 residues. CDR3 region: CASSIGQGSDYGYTF. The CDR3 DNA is TGTGCCAGCAGCATTGGACAGGGAAGCGACTATGGCTACACCTTC.

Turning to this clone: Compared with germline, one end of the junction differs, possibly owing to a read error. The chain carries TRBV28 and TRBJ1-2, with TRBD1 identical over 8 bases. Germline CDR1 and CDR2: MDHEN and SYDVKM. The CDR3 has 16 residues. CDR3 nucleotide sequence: TGTGCCAGCAGTTTAAACCCTCCCGACAGGGGAAACCACCACAGCTTC. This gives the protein CASSLNPPDRGNHHSF.

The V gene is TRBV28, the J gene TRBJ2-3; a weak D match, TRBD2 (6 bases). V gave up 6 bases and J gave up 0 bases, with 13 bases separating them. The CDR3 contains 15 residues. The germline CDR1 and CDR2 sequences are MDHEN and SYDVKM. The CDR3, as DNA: TGTGCCAGCAGCGATCCGGGACTTAGCACAGATACGCAGTATTTT. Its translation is CASSDPGLSTDTQYF.

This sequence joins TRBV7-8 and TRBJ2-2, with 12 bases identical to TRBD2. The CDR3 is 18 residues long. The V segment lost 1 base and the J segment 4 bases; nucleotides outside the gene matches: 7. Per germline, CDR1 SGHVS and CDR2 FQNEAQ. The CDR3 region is CASSLDPSGGEGTGELFF. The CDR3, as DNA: TGTGCCAGCAGCTTAGACCCTAGCGGGGGGGAAGGCACCGGGGAGCTGTTTTTT.

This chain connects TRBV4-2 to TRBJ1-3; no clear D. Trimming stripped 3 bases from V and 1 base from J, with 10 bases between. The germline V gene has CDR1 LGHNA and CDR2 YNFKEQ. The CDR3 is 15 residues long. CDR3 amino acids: CASSHQRDSGNTIYF. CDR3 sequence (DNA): TGTGCCAGCAGCCATCAGCGAGATTCTGGAAACACCATATATTTT.

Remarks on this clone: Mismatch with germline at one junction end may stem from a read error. CDR3 sequence reads: CASSYSSGGGTDTQYF. The CDR3 DNA is TGTGCCAGCAGTTACTCGTCGGGGGGAGGCACAGATACGCAGTATTTT. The V and J genes are TRBV6-4 and TRBJ2-3; the match to TRBD2 covers 7 bases. CDR1 is MRHNA and CDR2 is SNTAGT in the germline V gene. CDR3 length: 16 residues.

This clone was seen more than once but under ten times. The CDR3 sequence: CASSKTGSLGMTYNSPLHF. The CDR3 region has the DNA TGTGCCAGCAGCAAAACAGGGTCCCTCGGGATGACCTATAATTCACCCCTCCACTTT. This chain links TRBV21-1 with TRBJ1-6; the D call of TRBD1 is as the table states it, not checked on the DNA. TRBV21-1 is shown as a pseudogene. The CDR3 length is 19 residues.

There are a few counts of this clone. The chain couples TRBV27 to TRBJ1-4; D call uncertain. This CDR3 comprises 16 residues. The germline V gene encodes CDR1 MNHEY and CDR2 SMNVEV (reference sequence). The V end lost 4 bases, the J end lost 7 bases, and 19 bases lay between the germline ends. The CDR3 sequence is CASSYGPTRLGEKLFF. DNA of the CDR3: TGTGCCAGCAGTTATGGTCCAACCAGGTTGGGTGAAAAACTGTTTTTT. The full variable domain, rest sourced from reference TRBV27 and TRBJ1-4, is EAQVTQNPRYLITVTGKKLTVTCSQNMNHEYMSWYRQDPGLGLRQIYYSMNVEVTDKGDVPEGYKVSRKEKRNFPLILESPSPNQTSLYFCASSYGPTRLGEKLFFGSGTQLSVL.

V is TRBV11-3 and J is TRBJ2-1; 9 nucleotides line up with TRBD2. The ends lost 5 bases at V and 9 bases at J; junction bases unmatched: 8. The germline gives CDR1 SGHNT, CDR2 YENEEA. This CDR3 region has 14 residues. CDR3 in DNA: TGTGCCAGCAGCCCAGGGACTAGCATCGGTGAGCAGTTCTTC. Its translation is CASSPGTSIGEQFF.

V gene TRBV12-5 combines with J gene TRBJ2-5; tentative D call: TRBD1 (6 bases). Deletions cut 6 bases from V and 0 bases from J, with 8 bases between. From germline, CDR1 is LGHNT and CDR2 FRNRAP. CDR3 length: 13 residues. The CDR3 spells CASGWDNQETQYF. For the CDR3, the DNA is TGTGCTAGTGGATGGGACAACCAAGAGACCCAGTACTTC.

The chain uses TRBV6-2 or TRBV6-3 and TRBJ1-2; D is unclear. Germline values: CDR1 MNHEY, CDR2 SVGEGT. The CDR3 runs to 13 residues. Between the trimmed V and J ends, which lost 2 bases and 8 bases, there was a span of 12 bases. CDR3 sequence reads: CASSYPLGGGYTF. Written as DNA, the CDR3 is TGTGCCAGCAGTTACCCCCTAGGAGGGGGCTACACCTTC.

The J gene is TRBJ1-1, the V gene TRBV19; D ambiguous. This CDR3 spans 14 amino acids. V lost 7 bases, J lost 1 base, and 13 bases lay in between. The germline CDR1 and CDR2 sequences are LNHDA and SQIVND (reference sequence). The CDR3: CASKSKSGNTEAFF. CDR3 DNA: TGTGCCAGTAAAAGCAAGTCAGGGAACACTGAAGCTTTCTTT.

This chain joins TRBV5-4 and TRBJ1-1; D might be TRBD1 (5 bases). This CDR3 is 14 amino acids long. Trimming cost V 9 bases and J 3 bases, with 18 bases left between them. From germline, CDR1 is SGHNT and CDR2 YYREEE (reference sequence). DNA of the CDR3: TGTGCCATCGTCGGCCGGGGGAGCCACACTGAAGCTTTCTTT. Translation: CAIVGRGSHTEAFF. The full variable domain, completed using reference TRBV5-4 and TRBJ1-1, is ETGVTQSPTHLIKTRGQQVTLRCSSQSGHNTVSWYQQALGQGPQFIFQYYREEENGRGNFPPRFSGLQFPNYSSELNVNALELDDSALYLCAIVGRGSHTEAFFGQGTRLTVV.

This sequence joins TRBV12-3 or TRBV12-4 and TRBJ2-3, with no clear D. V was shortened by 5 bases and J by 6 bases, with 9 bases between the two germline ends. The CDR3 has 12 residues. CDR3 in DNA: TGTGCCAGCAGTCGTCGTTATGATACGCAGTATTTT. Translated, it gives CASSRRYDTQYF.